A selection of T cell receptor beta chains follows, all from one sample in a study of neurological immune-mediated disorders. TCRdb ran MiXCR on the 5' RACE reads and lists one entry per CDR3 protein. The sample has under 75,000 distinct CDR3 sequences; around 5% are singletons. Specimen: PBMCs. These receptors were taken from a human donor with multiple sclerosis. The donor label of this sample is uncertain. CDR3s include the opening cysteine and the closing phenylalanine or tryptophan. D genes are given only for firm matches. Clone size, where shown, is once, few, many, or a class for clones that have expanded.

CDR3aa: CASSFRPGSEQFF
CDR3nt: TGTGCCAGCAGCTTCCGACCTGGGAGTGAGCAGTTCTTC
d_gene: NA
abundance: many
v_gene: TRBV11-2
j_gene: TRBJ2-1

CDR3aa: CASSLVSGGLRDTQYF
CDR3nt: TGTGCCAGCAGCTTAGTTAGCGGGGGGTTGAGGGATACGCAGTATTTT
d_gene: TRBD2
abundance: many
v_gene: TRBV7-2
j_gene: TRBJ2-3

CDR3aa: CASSQDLGQGRDQPQHF
CDR3nt: TGTGCCAGCAGCCAAGATCTTGGACAGGGAAGGGATCAGCCCCAGCATTTT
d_gene: TRBD1
abundance: many
v_gene: TRBV3-1
j_gene: TRBJ1-5

CDR3aa: CASRPAGGWYGYTF
CDR3nt: TGCGCCAGCAGGCCAGCCGGGGGTTGGTATGGCTACACCTTC
d_gene: NA
abundance: few
v_gene: TRBV5-1
j_gene: TRBJ1-2

CDR3aa: CASSFVGSYQETQYF
CDR3nt: TGTGCCAGCAGCTTCGTGGGGTCCTACCAAGAGACCCAGTACTTC
d_gene: NA
abundance: many
v_gene: TRBV7-6
j_gene: TRBJ2-5

CDR3aa: CASNRQGYEQYF
CDR3nt: TGTGCCAGCAACCGACAGGGTTACGAGCAGTACTTC
d_gene: TRBD1
abundance: many
v_gene: TRBV2
j_gene: TRBJ2-7

CDR3aa: CASSLAGARGTEAFF
CDR3nt: TGTGCCAGCAGCTTAGCAGGGGCCCGGGGAACTGAAGCTTTCTTT
d_gene: NA
abundance: many
v_gene: TRBV7-2
j_gene: TRBJ1-1

CDR3aa: CASSSPVLNTEAFF
CDR3nt: TGTGCCAGCAGCTCCCCGGTCTTGAACACTGAAGCTTTCTTT
d_gene: NA
abundance: many
v_gene: TRBV7-9
j_gene: TRBJ1-1

CDR3aa: CASSQAPNEKLFF
CDR3nt: TGTGCCAGCAGCCAAGCCCCAAATGAAAAACTGTTTTTT
d_gene: NA
abundance: NA
v_gene: TRBV5-6
j_gene: TRBJ1-4

CDR3aa: CASSLGTAGNTIYF
CDR3nt: TGCGCCAGCAGCCTCGGGACAGCTGGAAACACCATATATTTT
d_gene: TRBD1
abundance: many
v_gene: TRBV5-1
j_gene: TRBJ1-3

CDR3aa: CASSSDSPQYF
CDR3nt: TGTGCCAGCAGCTCAGACTCCCCCCAGTACTTC
d_gene: NA
abundance: few
v_gene: TRBV7-2
j_gene: TRBJ2-5

CDR3aa: CASSESQGGYEQYF
CDR3nt: TGCGCCAGCAGTGAGTCGCAGGGGGGCTACGAGCAGTACTTC
d_gene: NA
abundance: many
v_gene: TRBV10-2
j_gene: TRBJ2-7

CDR3aa: CASSETGQQYNAEAFF
CDR3nt: TGCGCCAGCAGTGAGACGGGACAGCAATATAATGCTGAAGCTTTCTTT
d_gene: TRBD1
abundance: many
v_gene: TRBV10-2
j_gene: TRBJ1-1

CDR3aa: CASSGDWTGGGYTF
CDR3nt: TGTGCCAGCAGTGGTGACTGGACAGGCGGTGGCTACACCTTC
d_gene: TRBD1
abundance: NA
v_gene: TRBV25-1
j_gene: TRBJ1-2

CDR3aa: CSGLAGLTGELFF
CDR3nt: TGCAGTGGACTAGCGGGGCTCACCGGGGAGCTGTTTTTT
d_gene: TRBD2
abundance: many
v_gene: TRBV20-1
j_gene: TRBJ2-2

CDR3aa: CASSLARGTAPGRQYF
CDR3nt: TGTGCCAGCAGCTTAGCGCGTGGGACAGCTCCGGGGAGGCAGTACTTC
d_gene: TRBD1
abundance: many
v_gene: TRBV7-8
j_gene: TRBJ2-7

CDR3aa: CASSQPLRGTEAFF
CDR3nt: TGCGCCAGCAGCCAACCCCTCAGGGGCACTGAAGCTTTCTTT
d_gene: NA
abundance: many
v_gene: TRBV4-1
j_gene: TRBJ1-1

CDR3aa: CASSFGGYDEQFF
CDR3nt: TGTGCCAGCAGCTTCGGGGGCTACGATGAGCAGTTCTTC
d_gene: NA
abundance: many
v_gene: TRBV11-3
j_gene: TRBJ2-1

CDR3aa: CSVESTLGTEAFF
CDR3nt: TGCAGCGTTGAATCCACCTTGGGCACTGAAGCTTTCTTT
d_gene: NA
abundance: few
v_gene: TRBV29-1
j_gene: TRBJ1-1

CDR3aa: CASSFVGGAEAFF
CDR3nt: TGTGCCAGCAGCTTTGTGGGGGGAGCGGAAGCTTTCTTT
d_gene: NA
abundance: many
v_gene: TRBV7-9
j_gene: TRBJ1-1

CDR3aa: CSAQRGQSLSEQYF
CDR3nt: TGCAGTGCCCAAAGAGGGCAATCTCTTTCGGAGCAGTACTTC
d_gene: NA
abundance: many
v_gene: TRBV20-1
j_gene: TRBJ2-5

CDR3aa: CASSGLGADTQYF
CDR3nt: TGCGCCAGCAGTGGACTGGGGGCAGATACGCAGTATTTT
d_gene: NA
abundance: few
v_gene: TRBV10-2
j_gene: TRBJ2-3

CDR3aa: CASSLGQGSDTEAFF
CDR3nt: TGCGCCAGCAGCTTGGGACAGGGATCGGACACTGAAGCTTTCTTT
d_gene: TRBD1
abundance: many
v_gene: TRBV5-1
j_gene: TRBJ1-1

CDR3aa: CASGLTGSGEQYF
CDR3nt: TGTGCTAGTGGTTTGACAGGGTCGGGCGAGCAGTACTTC
d_gene: NA
abundance: many
v_gene: TRBV12-5
j_gene: TRBJ2-7

CDR3aa: CASSLVPGGANTEAFF
CDR3nt: TGCGCCAGCAGCTTGGTGCCAGGGGGCGCGAACACTGAAGCTTTCTTT
d_gene: TRBD1
abundance: many
v_gene: TRBV5-1
j_gene: TRBJ1-1

CDR3aa: CSAKGAYTYNEQFF
CDR3nt: TGCAGTGCAAAGGGGGCATACACCTACAATGAGCAGTTCTTC
d_gene: TRBD1
abundance: many
v_gene: TRBV20-1
j_gene: TRBJ2-1

CDR3aa: CASSSLRNEQFF
CDR3nt: TGTGCCAGCAGCTCTCTGAGGAATGAGCAGTTCTTC
d_gene: NA
abundance: many
v_gene: TRBV11-2
j_gene: TRBJ2-1

CDR3aa: CAWSATATNEKLFF
CDR3nt: TGTGCCTGGAGTGCTACTGCAACTAATGAAAAACTGTTTTTT
d_gene: NA
abundance: NA
v_gene: TRBV30
j_gene: TRBJ1-4

CDR3aa: CASSLALGGRAGQPQHF
CDR3nt: TGTGCCAGCAGCTTAGCGCTGGGGGGGCGGGCGGGTCAGCCCCAGCATTTT
d_gene: NA
abundance: many
v_gene: TRBV7-8
j_gene: TRBJ1-5

CDR3aa: CASSIQGQETQYF
CDR3nt: TGTGCCAGCAGCATACAAGGCCAAGAGACCCAGTACTTC
d_gene: NA
abundance: many
v_gene: TRBV9
j_gene: TRBJ2-5

CDR3aa: CASSPSLRGGEQFF
CDR3nt: TGTGCCAGCAGCCCGTCTCTTCGTGGAGGTGAGCAGTTCTTC
d_gene: NA
abundance: many
v_gene: TRBV3-1
j_gene: TRBJ2-1

CDR3aa: CSVAYGSLTEAFF
CDR3nt: TGCAGCGTTGCTTACGGCAGTCTCACTGAAGCTTTCTTT
d_gene: NA
abundance: many
v_gene: TRBV29-1
j_gene: TRBJ1-1

CDR3aa: CASSLEFSLYGYTF
CDR3nt: TGTGCCAGCAGCTTAGAATTCAGCCTTTATGGCTACACCTTC
d_gene: NA
abundance: many
v_gene: TRBV7-2
j_gene: TRBJ1-2

CDR3aa: CSATDGGAQPQHF
CDR3nt: TGCAGTGCCACGGACGGGGGGGCTCAGCCCCAGCATTTT
d_gene: NA
abundance: many
v_gene: TRBV20-1
j_gene: TRBJ1-5

CDR3aa: CSASRQVREKLFF
CDR3nt: TGCAGTGCCTCACGACAGGTCCGTGAAAAACTGTTTTTT
d_gene: NA
abundance: many
v_gene: TRBV20-1
j_gene: TRBJ1-4

CDR3aa: CSARERRAGEQYF
CDR3nt: TGCAGTGCTAGAGAACGCAGGGCCGGCGAGCAGTACTTC
d_gene: NA
abundance: many
v_gene: TRBV20-1
j_gene: TRBJ2-7

CDR3aa: CASSFSSNQPQHF
CDR3nt: TGTGCCAGCAGCTTTTCCTCGAATCAGCCCCAGCATTTT
d_gene: NA
abundance: many
v_gene: TRBV5-5
j_gene: TRBJ1-5

CDR3aa: CASTSLRGRNEQFF
CDR3nt: TGTGCCAGCACCTCCCTAAGGGGTAGGAATGAGCAGTTCTTC
d_gene: NA
abundance: many
v_gene: TRBV7-9
j_gene: TRBJ2-1

CDR3aa: CASSRTSGYHEQYF
CDR3nt: TGTGCCAGCAGCCGGACTAGCGGGTACCACGAGCAGTACTTC
d_gene: TRBD2
abundance: many
v_gene: TRBV5-6
j_gene: TRBJ2-7

CDR3aa: CASSLAGDGYTF
CDR3nt: TGTGCCAGCAGCTTGGCAGGAGATGGCTACACCTTC
d_gene: NA
abundance: many
v_gene: TRBV7-2
j_gene: TRBJ1-2

CDR3aa: CSASSISNQPQHF
CDR3nt: TGCAGTGCTAGTTCCATTAGCAATCAGCCCCAGCATTTT
d_gene: NA
abundance: many
v_gene: TRBV20-1
j_gene: TRBJ1-5

CDR3aa: CASSLDAGASTDTQYF
CDR3nt: TGCGCCAGCAGCTTGGATGCGGGGGCTAGCACAGATACGCAGTATTTT
d_gene: NA
abundance: many
v_gene: TRBV5-1
j_gene: TRBJ2-3

CDR3aa: CASSQEWAGASNQPQHF
CDR3nt: TGCGCCAGCAGCCAAGAATGGGCAGGGGCTAGCAATCAGCCCCAGCATTTT
d_gene: NA
abundance: many
v_gene: TRBV4-1
j_gene: TRBJ1-5

CDR3aa: CASSQEGDTQYF
CDR3nt: TGCGCCAGCAGCCAAGAGGGGGATACGCAGTATTTT
d_gene: NA
abundance: many
v_gene: TRBV5-1
j_gene: TRBJ2-3

CDR3aa: CASSDFETQYF
CDR3nt: TGTGCCAGCAGCGACTTTGAGACCCAGTACTTC
d_gene: NA
abundance: many
v_gene: TRBV2
j_gene: TRBJ2-5

CDR3aa: CSVEDGTRRAEAFF
CDR3nt: TGCAGCGTTGAAGATGGTACAAGGCGGGCTGAAGCTTTCTTT
d_gene: NA
abundance: NA
v_gene: TRBV29-1
j_gene: TRBJ1-1

CDR3aa: CASREGGGTDTQYF
CDR3nt: TGTGCCAGCAGGGAAGGAGGGGGCACAGATACGCAGTATTTT
d_gene: NA
abundance: many
v_gene: TRBV6-5
j_gene: TRBJ2-3

CDR3aa: CAISDSLKNIQYF
CDR3nt: TGTGCCATCAGTGACAGTCTCAAAAACATTCAGTACTTC
d_gene: NA
abundance: many
v_gene: TRBV10-3
j_gene: TRBJ2-4

CDR3aa: CASSPFAGASTGELFF
CDR3nt: TGTGCCAGCTCACCTTTCGCGGGGGCCTCCACCGGGGAGCTGTTTTTT
d_gene: NA
abundance: many
v_gene: TRBV18
j_gene: TRBJ2-2

CDR3aa: CASRPGQGIYNEQFF
CDR3nt: TGTGCCAGCAGACCGGGACAGGGGATATACAATGAGCAGTTCTTC
d_gene: TRBD1
abundance: many
v_gene: TRBV11-2
j_gene: TRBJ2-1

CDR3aa: CASSLAAGLLSHYGYTF
CDR3nt: TGTGCCAGCAGTTTAGCGGCAGGGTTGTTGTCCCACTATGGCTACACCTTC
d_gene: NA
abundance: many
v_gene: TRBV12-3/TRBV12-4
j_gene: TRBJ1-2

CDR3aa: CSVSGLASTGELFF
CDR3nt: TGCAGCGTCTCGGGACTAGCGTCCACCGGGGAGCTGTTTTTT
d_gene: TRBD2
abundance: many
v_gene: TRBV29-1
j_gene: TRBJ2-2

CDR3aa: CSAVLPPGVMGTQYF
CDR3nt: TGCAGTGCTGTCTTACCCCCGGGAGTTATGGGGACCCAGTACTTC
d_gene: NA
abundance: many
v_gene: TRBV20-1
j_gene: TRBJ2-5

CDR3aa: CASSLGARPDEKLFF
CDR3nt: TGTGCCAGCAGCTTGGGGGCGCGGCCCGACGAAAAACTGTTTTTT
d_gene: NA
abundance: many
v_gene: TRBV5-5
j_gene: TRBJ1-4

CDR3aa: CASSLNSRRPQHF
CDR3nt: TGTGCCAGCAGCTTAAACAGCCGGAGGCCCCAGCATTTT
d_gene: NA
abundance: many
v_gene: TRBV7-9
j_gene: TRBJ1-5

CDR3aa: CATKVTGDYGYTF
CDR3nt: TGTGCCACGAAAGTTACAGGGGACTATGGCTACACCTTC
d_gene: TRBD1
abundance: many
v_gene: TRBV12-3/TRBV12-4
j_gene: TRBJ1-2

CDR3aa: CASSPAGPYGYTF
CDR3nt: TGTGCCAGCTCACCAGCAGGGCCCTATGGCTACACCTTC
d_gene: NA
abundance: many
v_gene: TRBV18
j_gene: TRBJ1-2

CDR3aa: CASGGSNQPQHF
CDR3nt: TGTGCCAGCGGCGGTAGCAATCAGCCCCAGCATTTT
d_gene: NA
abundance: many
v_gene: TRBV3-1
j_gene: TRBJ1-5

CDR3aa: CASSPRAAGNTEAFF
CDR3nt: TGCGCCAGCAGCCCTAGGGCGGCGGGGAACACTGAAGCTTTCTTT
d_gene: NA
abundance: many
v_gene: TRBV5-1
j_gene: TRBJ1-1